This TCR beta chain was observed in a study of blood T cells in healthy people across ages. Study findings and constraints: One million T cells yielded diversity estimates that were considered underestimates. Whereas aged donors had fewer naive CD4+ cells, long-lived donors had more of them and higher diversity.

The length of the CDR3 is 15 residues. CDR1 is DFQATT, CDR2 SNEGSKA, per germline (reference sequence). V was pared by 6 bases and J by 4 bases, with 10 bases of the junction left unmatched. The use of a sample-barcoded 5' primer and a J-beta primer mix characterized a second PCR of about 7 to 12 cycles. All cDNA molecules were each tagged by a template-switch adaptor with 12 random nucleotides. MiXCR, applied by TCRdb to the 5' RACE reads, yields one record per CDR3 protein. In the table there are roughly 2 million distinct CDR3 sequences, just under 50% of which are singletons. As to this clonotype: Its antigen is not known.

V and J are TRBV20-1 and TRBJ2-1; 9 bases are a match to TRBD1. This clonotype was sampled from a middle-aged woman in good health. Input material: blood. CDR3 in DNA: TGCAGTGCACCCCCGCGGGACAGGGTTTACAATGAGCAGTTCTTC. Protein: CSAPPRDRVYNEQFF.